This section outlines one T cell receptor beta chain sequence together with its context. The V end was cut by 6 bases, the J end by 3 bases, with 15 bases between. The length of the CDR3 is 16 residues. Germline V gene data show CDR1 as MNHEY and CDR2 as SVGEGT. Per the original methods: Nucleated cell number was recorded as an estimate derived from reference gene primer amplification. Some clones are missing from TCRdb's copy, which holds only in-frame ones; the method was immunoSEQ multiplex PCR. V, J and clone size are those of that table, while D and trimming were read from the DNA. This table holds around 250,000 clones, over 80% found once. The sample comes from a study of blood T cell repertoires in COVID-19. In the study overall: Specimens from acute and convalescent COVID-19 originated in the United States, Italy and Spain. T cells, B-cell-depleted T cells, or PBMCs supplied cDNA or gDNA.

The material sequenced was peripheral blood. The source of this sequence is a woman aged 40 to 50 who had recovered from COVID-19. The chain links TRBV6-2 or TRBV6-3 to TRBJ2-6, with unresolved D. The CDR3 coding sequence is TGTGCCAGCAGCCCGTTGAGGAGCCGTGGGGCCAACGTCCTGACTTTC. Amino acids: CASSPLRSRGANVLTF.